One and the same sample provided the 30 T cell receptor beta chains below, sequenced in a study of cytomegalovirus exposure and HLA in healthy donors. PCR amplification relied on 60 Vbeta primers (plus 13 Jbeta primers). TCRdb's table, derived via immunoSEQ multiplex PCR, lists solely in-frame clones and lacks some. The table lists roughly 100,000 clones, 60% to 75% of them singletons. What was sequenced was PBMCs. The receptor set was obtained from a middle-aged man in good health and CMV-seronegative.

The gene calls are TRBV6-1 and TRBJ2-7; 12 nucleotides line up with TRBD1. Germline V lookup: CDR1 MNHNS, CDR2 SASEGT. The V segment lost 6 bases and the J segment 7 bases; nucleotides outside the gene matches: 10. The CDR3 is 15 residues long. The CDR3: CASRQAGTGGGEQYF. DNA for the CDR3: TGTGCCAGCAGACAGGCCGGGACAGGGGGCGGGGAGCAGTACTTC.

This sequence joins TRBV11-2 and TRBJ2-3; D is undetermined. V dropped 0 bases and J dropped 2 bases, with 12 bases sitting between them. Germline V gene sequence: CDR1 SGHAT, CDR2 FQNNGV. CDR3 size: 16 residues. CDR3 DNA: TGTGCCAGCAGCTTAGATCACGGCGGAGCCACAGATACGCAGTATTTT. Encoded protein: CASSLDHGGATDTQYF.

The CDR3 sequence: CSAGLRSYNEQFF. CDR3 in DNA: TGCAGCGCGGGACTCCGCTCCTACAATGAGCAGTTCTTC. J is TRBJ2-1 and V is TRBV29-1; a weak D match, TRBD2 (6 bases). The CDR3 is 13 residues long. Germline lookup yields CDR1 SQVTM and CDR2 ANQGSEA. The germline V and J ends were trimmed by 7 bases and 0 bases, with 10 bases remaining between them.

This chain's CDR3 is CASSRNRGDTEAFF. In nucleotides, the CDR3 is TGTGCCAGCAGTAGAAACAGGGGAGACACTGAAGCTTTCTTT. The rearrangement joins TRBV5-6 to TRBJ1-1, with 7 bases aligning to TRBD1. Unmatched junction bases numbered 7, after V lost 5 bases and J lost 3 bases. The CDR3 covers 14 residues. Germline CDR1 and CDR2: SGHDT and YYEEEE.

This clone is a singleton in its sample. Relative to the germline gene, one junction end is altered; a read error may explain this. This CDR3 is CSSSPDRTSYEQYF. Written as DNA, the CDR3 is TGTTCCAGCAGCCCAGACCGGACTAGCTACGAGCAGTACTTC. The J gene is TRBJ2-7, the V gene TRBV7-9, with 7 positions matching TRBD2. Looked up from germline, CDR1 is SEHNR and CDR2 is FQNEAQ (reference sequence). CDR3 length: 14 amino acids.

This sequence joins TRBV9 and TRBJ2-1; 9 bases fit TRBD1. CDR1 is SGDLS, CDR2 YYNGEE, per germline. This CDR3 is built from 15 residues. With 0 bases clipped from V and 8 bases from J, the junction kept 6 bases outside the gene matches. CDR3 residues: CASSVEGTGFDEQFF. Written as DNA, the CDR3 is TGTGCCAGCAGCGTAGAGGGGACAGGGTTCGATGAGCAGTTCTTC.

This clone has just a few counts. V usage is TRBV6-6 and J usage is TRBJ1-4, with D possibly matching TRBD1 (5 bases). V lost 11 bases to trimming and J lost 3 bases, with 16 bases between them. The germline V gene has CDR1 MNHNY and CDR2 SVGAGI (reference sequence). The length of the CDR3 is 14 residues. The CDR3 DNA is TGTGCCGGCTCTACGGGGGGAGCTAATGAAAAACTGTTTTTT. Translating it yields CAGSTGGANEKLFF.

This sequence joins TRBV4-1 and TRBJ1-4; D is ambiguous. V was cut by 5 bases and J by 0 bases, with 10 bases left in between. The CDR3 is made up of 15 amino acids. Germline V gene lookup returns CDR1 MGHRA and CDR2 YSYEKL. CDR3 bases: TGCGCCAGCAGCGGCGCGGGGTCAACTAATGAAAAACTGTTTTTT. Amino acid sequence: CASSGAGSTNEKLFF.

This clone was seen a handful of times. The V and J genes are TRBV25-1 and TRBJ2-7; D remains unclear. The CDR3 is 12 residues long. V was cut by 4 bases and J by 6 bases, with 10 bases left in between. Germline CDR1 and CDR2: MGHDK and SYGVNS. The CDR3 DNA sequence: TGTGCCAGCAGTGGCGATAATTCCGAGCAGTACTTC. Translating it yields CASSGDNSEQYF.

The chain couples TRBV7-2 to TRBJ1-2, with 8 bases identical to TRBD1. This CDR3 spans 14 amino acids. V dropped 4 bases and J dropped 4; count of bases not matched to a gene: 5. In germline, CDR1 is SGHTA, CDR2 FQGNSA. The CDR3 sequence is CASSSAGGAYGYTF. CDR3 nucleotide sequence: TGTGCCAGCAGCTCCGCAGGGGGCGCCTATGGCTACACCTTC.

This clone showed up just once. This chain links TRBV5-4 with TRBJ1-2; perhaps TRBD1 as D (6 bases). The CDR3 is 18 residues long. The germline V and J ends were trimmed by 4 bases and 6 bases, with 28 bases remaining between them. CDR1 and CDR2 from the germline V gene are SGHNT and YYREEE (reference sequence). The CDR3 protein is CASSPYVGRAEGVDGYTF. For the CDR3, the DNA is TGTGCCAGCAGCCCCTACGTCGGCAGGGCAGAGGGGGTCGATGGCTACACCTTC.

The sample holds a few counts of this clone. This chain uses TRBV19 with TRBJ2-6; 13 positions agree with TRBD2. V shed 6 bases and J 4 bases; nucleotides not matched to a gene: 9. Germline V gene data show CDR1 as LNHDA and CDR2 as SQIVND (reference sequence). CDR3 length: 18 residues. In DNA form, the CDR3 reads TGTGCCAGTAGCCGGACTAGCGGGAGAATGGGGGGGGCCAACGTCCTGACTTTC. Translating it yields CASSRTSGRMGGANVLTF.

The chain is built from TRBV5-4 and TRBJ2-7, with D possibly being TRBD2 (5 bases). Germline CDR1 SGHNT, CDR2 YYREEE (reference sequence). The V end was cut by 3 bases, the J end by 1 base, with 17 bases between. This CDR3 region has 16 residues. The CDR3 here is CASSSPSATGSYEQYF. In nucleotides, the CDR3 is TGTGCCAGCAGCTCCCCTTCGGCCACGGGATCCTACGAGCAGTACTTC.

Comments on this clone: Different DNA sequences within this sample yield the same CDR3. The J gene is TRBJ1-1, the V gene TRBV20-1, with no clear D. The CDR3 is 11 amino acids. V lost 6 bases and J lost 0, with 5 bases in between. Germline V CDR1 and CDR2: DFQATT, SNEGSKA (reference sequence). The CDR3 sequence is CSAPVNTEAFF. Written as DNA, the CDR3 is TGCAGTGCCCCAGTGAACACTGAAGCTTTCTTT.

The J gene is TRBJ1-2, the V gene TRBV10-3; TRBD1 aligns across 8 bases. This CDR3 is built from 13 residues. Germline V gives CDR1 ENHRY, CDR2 SYGVKD. J was trimmed by 4 bases and V by 2 bases; bases with no gene match: 0. CDR3 nucleotides: TGTGCCATCAGTGAGGGACAGGGCTATGGCTACACCTTC. Protein product: CAISEGQGYGYTF.

The V gene is TRBV19, the J gene TRBJ1-2, with D perhaps matching TRBD1 (6 bases). The CDR3 runs 15 residues. Trimming pared 6 bases from V and 0 bases from J, leaving 14 bases between. Germline CDR1 reads LNHDA; CDR2 reads SQIVND (reference sequence). The CDR3 loop reads CASSRTGQSNYGYTF. CDR3 nucleotide sequence: TGTGCCAGTAGCCGAACGGGACAATCTAACTATGGCTACACCTTC.

This chain uses TRBV18 with TRBJ2-1; 8 nucleotides agree with TRBD2. The CDR3 extends over 15 amino acids. Trimming cost V 0 bases and J 6 bases; bases outside gene matches: 4. Germline V gene sequence: CDR1 KGHSH, CDR2 LQKENI. As DNA, the CDR3 is TGTGCCAGCTCACCACCGAGGACTAGCCCCAATGAGCAGTTCTTC. Residues: CASSPPRTSPNEQFF.

This clone was detected only once. This chain uses TRBV7-2 with TRBJ1-5; TRBD1 aligns across 9 bases. The CDR3 is 15 amino acids. J gave up 6 bases and V 3 bases, and 6 bases lay outside the gene matches. Germline V CDR1 and CDR2: SGHTA, FQGNSA. The CDR3 region has the DNA TGTGCCAGCAGCTTCCAAGACAGGGGGATTCAGCCCCAGCATTTT. Its protein is CASSFQDRGIQPQHF.

The J gene is TRBJ2-7, the V gene TRBV7-2; TRBD2 aligns across 10 bases. In germline, CDR1 is SGHTA, CDR2 FQGNSA. J gave up 6 bases and V 5 bases, and 13 bases lay outside the gene matches. CDR3 length: 16 residues. The CDR3 coding sequence is TGTGCCAGCAGCCTTAGCTGGAGCGGGAGGGCCTTCGAGCAGTACTTC. It is translated as CASSLSWSGRAFEQYF.

The V call is TRBV27, the J call TRBJ2-3; 14 bases line up with TRBD2. Per the germline V gene, CDR1 is MNHEY and CDR2 is SMNVEV (reference sequence). This CDR3 spans 17 amino acids. V lost 5 bases to trimming and J lost 2 bases; unmatched junction nucleotides: 6. In DNA form, the CDR3 reads TGTGCCAGCAGTATTGGACTAGCGGGGGGCTACACAGATACGCAGTATTTT. Its protein product is CASSIGLAGGYTDTQYF.

The V gene is TRBV2, the J gene TRBJ1-4; D remains ambiguous. The germline CDR1 and CDR2 sequences are SNHLY and FYNNEI. The V gene lost 8 bases and the J gene lost 1 base, with 8 bases spanning the gap. This CDR3 is 13 amino acids long. The chain's CDR3 is CASHRETNEKLFF. In DNA, the CDR3 is TGTGCCAGCCACCGGGAAACTAATGAAAAACTGTTTTTT.

This chain connects TRBV5-1 to TRBJ1-2; 10 positions agree with TRBD1. The germline V gene has CDR1 SGHRS and CDR2 YFSETQ. The CDR3 runs to 15 residues. V was pared by 0 bases and J by 8 bases, with 7 bases of the junction left unmatched. As DNA, the CDR3 is TGCGCCAGCAGCTTGGCTGGGACAGGGGAGGGCGGCTACACCTTC. Translated: CASSLAGTGEGGYTF.

V is TRBV5-6 and J is TRBJ1-2; D call uncertain. This CDR3 region has 15 residues. Trimming left V 0 bases short and J 6 bases short, with 15 bases between. Germline CDR1 SGHDT, CDR2 YYEEEE. CDR3 DNA: TGTGCCAGCAGCTTGGAAGTCTCTGCTATAAATGGCTACACCTTC. It encodes CASSLEVSAINGYTF.

The chain links TRBV6-1 to TRBJ2-7, with D tentatively TRBD1 (5 bases). The CDR3 contains 13 residues. Germline CDR1 reads MNHNS; CDR2 reads SASEGT. Trimming took 2 bases from V and 4 from J, leaving 9 bases between them. The CDR3, as DNA: TGTGCCAGCAGTGAAAATTACAGGTACGAGCAGTACTTC. This translates into CASSENYRYEQYF.

This CDR3 reads CASSTGTGVIYEQYF. CDR3 in DNA: TGTGCCAGCAGCACCGGGACAGGGGTGATTTACGAGCAGTACTTC. The genes are TRBV6-1 and TRBJ2-7, with 10 bases identical to TRBD1. The junction had 9 bases not matched to a gene; V was cut back by 6 bases and J by 4 bases. The V gene's germline CDR1 is MNHNS and CDR2 SASEGT. The CDR3 length is 15 residues.

The chain combines TRBV7-9 with TRBJ1-1; D is ambiguous. Germline CDR1 is SEHNR and CDR2 is FQNEAQ (reference sequence). V was shortened by 3 bases and J by 4 bases, with 12 bases between the two germline ends. The CDR3 contains 14 residues. CDR3 coding DNA: TGTGCCAGCAGCTTCTGGGAGGCGGGCACTGAAGCTTTCTTT. Its protein is CASSFWEAGTEAFF.

This rearrangement joins TRBV15 to TRBJ2-1, with D possibly matching TRBD2 (5 bases). The V end lost 5 bases, the J end lost 2 bases, and 13 bases lay between the germline ends. This CDR3 is built from 15 residues. Germline V lookup: CDR1 LNHNV, CDR2 YYDKDF (reference sequence). The CDR3 sequence is CATSGRENPYNEQFF. The CDR3 DNA reads TGTGCCACCAGCGGACGGGAAAACCCCTACAATGAGCAGTTCTTC.

This chain links TRBV11-2 with TRBJ2-2; D unresolved. This CDR3 has 12 amino acids. Germline V gene sequence: CDR1 SGHAT, CDR2 FQNNGV. The germline V and J ends were trimmed by 4 bases and 4 bases, with 4 bases remaining between them. CDR3: CASSYGTGELFF. CDR3 nucleotides: TGTGCCAGCAGCTACGGCACCGGGGAGCTGTTTTTT.

This sequence joins TRBV9 and TRBJ2-3; 13 nucleotides match TRBD2. The CDR3 has 17 residues. The V and J ends lost 4 bases and 4 bases, in that order; junction bases with no gene match: 9. Per germline, CDR1 SGDLS and CDR2 YYNGEE. The CDR3 DNA follows: TGTGCCAGCAGCCCCCTATGGACTAGCGGGAGCGCAGATACGCAGTATTTT. It specifies CASSPLWTSGSADTQYF.

The chain combines TRBV23-1 with TRBJ2-3, with D tentatively TRBD2 (6 bases). TRBV23-1 has ORF status, its function being uncertain. CDR3 length: 13 amino acids. Deletions cut 4 bases from V and 4 bases from J, with 9 bases between. The CDR3 loop is CASSRLAADTQYF. CDR3 DNA: TGCGCCAGCAGTCGTTTAGCGGCAGATACGCAGTATTTT.